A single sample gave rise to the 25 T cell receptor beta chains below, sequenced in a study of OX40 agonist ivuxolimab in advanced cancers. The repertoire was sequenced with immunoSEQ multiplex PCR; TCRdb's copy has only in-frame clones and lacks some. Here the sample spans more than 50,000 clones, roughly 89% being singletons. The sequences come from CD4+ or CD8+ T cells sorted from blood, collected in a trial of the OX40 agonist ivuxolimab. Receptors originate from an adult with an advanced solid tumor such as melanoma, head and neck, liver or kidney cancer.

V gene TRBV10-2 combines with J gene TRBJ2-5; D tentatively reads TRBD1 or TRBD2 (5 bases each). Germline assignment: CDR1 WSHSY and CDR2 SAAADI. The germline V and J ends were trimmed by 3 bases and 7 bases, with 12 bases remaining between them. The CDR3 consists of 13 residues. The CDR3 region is CASSDPPGGTQYF. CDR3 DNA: TGCGCCAGCAGTGACCCCCCTGGGGGGACCCAGTACTTC.

The CDR3 sequence: CASSTLQGATNEKLFF. In DNA, the CDR3 is TGCGCCAGCAGCACTTTACAGGGAGCAACTAATGAAAAACTGTTTTTT. The rearrangement uses TRBV5-1 and TRBJ1-4; maybe TRBD1 (6 bases). The V end was cut by 4 bases, the J end by 0 bases, with 13 bases between. The CDR3 is made up of 16 amino acids. Germline lookup yields CDR1 SGHRS and CDR2 YFSETQ.

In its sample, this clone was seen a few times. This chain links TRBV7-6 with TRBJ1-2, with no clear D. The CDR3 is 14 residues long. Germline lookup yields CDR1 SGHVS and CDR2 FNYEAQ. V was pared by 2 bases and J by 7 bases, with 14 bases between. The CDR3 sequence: CASSLPLQAAGYTF. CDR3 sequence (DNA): TGTGCCAGCAGCTTACCCCTCCAGGCTGCTGGCTACACCTTC.

The CDR3: CASSQLSYNTGELFF. The CDR3 coding sequence is TGTGCCAGCAGCCAATTGAGTTATAACACCGGGGAGCTGTTTTTT. The rearrangement links TRBV14 to TRBJ2-2; D is uncertain. Looked up from germline, CDR1 is SGHDN and CDR2 is FVKESK. Trimming shortened V by 2 bases and J by 2 bases, and 9 bases separated the two germline ends. The CDR3 is made up of 15 amino acids.

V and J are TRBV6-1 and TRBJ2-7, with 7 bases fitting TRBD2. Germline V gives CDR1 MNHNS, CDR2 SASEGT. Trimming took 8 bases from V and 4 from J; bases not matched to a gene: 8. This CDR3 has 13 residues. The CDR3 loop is CASGASGEYEQYF. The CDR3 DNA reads TGTGCCAGCGGAGCTAGCGGAGAATACGAGCAGTACTTC.

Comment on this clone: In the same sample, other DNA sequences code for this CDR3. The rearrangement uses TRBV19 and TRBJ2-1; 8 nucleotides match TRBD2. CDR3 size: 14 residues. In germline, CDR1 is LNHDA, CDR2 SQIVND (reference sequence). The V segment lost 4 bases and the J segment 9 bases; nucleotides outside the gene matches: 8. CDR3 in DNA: TGTGCCAGTAGTACAGCGGGAGTATCGGGTGAGCAGTTCTTC. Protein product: CASSTAGVSGEQFF.

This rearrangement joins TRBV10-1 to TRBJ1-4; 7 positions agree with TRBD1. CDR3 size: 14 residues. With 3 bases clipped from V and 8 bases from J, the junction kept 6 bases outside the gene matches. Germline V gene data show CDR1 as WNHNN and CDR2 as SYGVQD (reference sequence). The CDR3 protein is CASSDYRGREKLFF. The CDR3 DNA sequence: TGCGCCAGCAGTGATTACAGGGGACGAGAAAAACTGTTTTTT.

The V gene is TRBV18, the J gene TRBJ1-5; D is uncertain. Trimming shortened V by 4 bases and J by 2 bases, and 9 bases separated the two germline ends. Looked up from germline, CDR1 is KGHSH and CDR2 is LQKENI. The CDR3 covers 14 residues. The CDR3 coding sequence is TGTGCCAGCTCACGTTCGGAGGGCAATCAGCCCCAGCATTTT. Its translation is CASSRSEGNQPQHF.

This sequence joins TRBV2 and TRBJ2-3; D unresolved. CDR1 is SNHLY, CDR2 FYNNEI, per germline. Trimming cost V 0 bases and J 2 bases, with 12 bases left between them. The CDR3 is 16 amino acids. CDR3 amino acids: CASSEALRATTDTQYF. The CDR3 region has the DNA TGTGCCAGCAGTGAAGCGCTTCGGGCAACCACAGATACGCAGTATTTT.

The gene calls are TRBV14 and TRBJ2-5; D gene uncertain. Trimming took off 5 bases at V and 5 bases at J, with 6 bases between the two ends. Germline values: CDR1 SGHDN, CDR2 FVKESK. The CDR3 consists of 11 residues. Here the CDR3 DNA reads TGTGCCAGCAGCGCCCTGGAGACCCAGTACTTC. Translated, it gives CASSALETQYF.

CDR3 amino acids: CASSYISAGELFF. DNA for the CDR3: TGTGCCAGCAGTTATATATCAGCCGGGGAGCTGTTTTTT. This rearrangement joins TRBV6-6 to TRBJ2-2; D is unresolved. From germline, CDR1 is MNHNY and CDR2 SVGAGI (reference sequence). The V and J ends lost 3 bases and 6 bases respectively, with 8 bases between them. The CDR3 has 13 residues.

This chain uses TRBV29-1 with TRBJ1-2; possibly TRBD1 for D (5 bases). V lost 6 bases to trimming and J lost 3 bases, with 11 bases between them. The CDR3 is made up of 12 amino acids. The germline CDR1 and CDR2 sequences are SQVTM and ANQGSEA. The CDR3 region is CSVPGPHYGYTF. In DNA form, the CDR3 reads TGCAGCGTCCCGGGACCGCACTATGGCTACACCTTC. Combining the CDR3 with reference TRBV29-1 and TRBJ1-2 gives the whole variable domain SAVISQKPSRDICQRGTSLTIQCQVDSQVTMMFWYRQQPGQSLTLIATANQGSEATYESGFVIDKFPISRPNLTFSTLTVSNMSPEDSSIYLCSVPGPHYGYTFGSGTRLTVV.

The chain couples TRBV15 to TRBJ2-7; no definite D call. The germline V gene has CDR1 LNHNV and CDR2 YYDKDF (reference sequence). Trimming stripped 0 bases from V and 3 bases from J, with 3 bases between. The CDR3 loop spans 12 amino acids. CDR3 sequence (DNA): TGTGCCACCAGCAGAGACTACTACGAGCAGTACTTC. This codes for CATSRDYYEQYF. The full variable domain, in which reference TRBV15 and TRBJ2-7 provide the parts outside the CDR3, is DAMVIQNPRYQVTQFGKPVTLSCSQTLNHNVMYWYQQKSSQAPKLLFHYYDKDFNNEADTPDNFQSRRPNTSFCFLDIRSPGLGDTAMYLCATSRDYYEQYFGPGTRLTVT.

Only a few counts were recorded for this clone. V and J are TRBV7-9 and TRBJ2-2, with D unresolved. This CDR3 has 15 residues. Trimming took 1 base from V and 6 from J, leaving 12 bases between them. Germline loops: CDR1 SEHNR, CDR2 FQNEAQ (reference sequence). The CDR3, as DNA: TGTGCCAGCAGCTTAGGCGTCCCGTCGTCCGGGGAGCTGTTTTTT. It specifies CASSLGVPSSGELFF. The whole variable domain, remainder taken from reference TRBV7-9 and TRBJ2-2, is DTGVSQNPRHKITKRGQNVTFRCDPISEHNRLYWYRQTLGQGPEFLTYFQNEAQLEKSRLLSDRFSAERPKGSFSTLEIQRTEQGDSAMYLCASSLGVPSSGELFFGEGSRLTVL.

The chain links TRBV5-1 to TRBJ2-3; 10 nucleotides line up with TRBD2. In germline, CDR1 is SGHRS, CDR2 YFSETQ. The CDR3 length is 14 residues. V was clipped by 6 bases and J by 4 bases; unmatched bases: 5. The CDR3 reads CASTLAGVADTQYF. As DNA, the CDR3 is TGCGCCAGCACCCTAGCGGGAGTGGCAGATACGCAGTATTTT.

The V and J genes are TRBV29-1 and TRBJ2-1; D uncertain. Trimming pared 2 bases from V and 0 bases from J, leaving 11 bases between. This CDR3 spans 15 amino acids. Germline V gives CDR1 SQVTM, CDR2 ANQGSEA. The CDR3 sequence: CSVEIRPSSYNEQFF. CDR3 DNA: TGCAGCGTTGAAATCCGGCCGAGCTCCTACAATGAGCAGTTCTTC.

CDR3 protein: CAISESIDARGTGYTF. CDR3 coding DNA: TGTGCCATCAGTGAGTCGATAGATGCCAGGGGGACTGGCTACACCTTC. This sequence joins TRBV10-3 and TRBJ1-2; 7 bases line up with TRBD1. The CDR3 consists of 16 residues. V gave up 0 bases and J gave up 7 bases; unmatched junction bases: 11. CDR1 is ENHRY, CDR2 SYGVKD, per germline.

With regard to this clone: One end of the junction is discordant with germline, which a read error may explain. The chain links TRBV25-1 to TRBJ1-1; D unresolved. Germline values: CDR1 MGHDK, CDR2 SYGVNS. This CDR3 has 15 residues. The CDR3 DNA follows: TGTGTCAGCAGTGATCCCGGGAGGAGGGACACTGAAGCTTTCTTT. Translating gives CVSSDPGRRDTEAFF.

CDR3 in DNA: TGCGCCAGCAGCCAAGATCCCGGGGGCCACGAGCAGTACTTC. Amino acid sequence: CASSQDPGGHEQYF. The rearrangement links TRBV4-1 to TRBJ2-5, with D perhaps given as TRBD1 or TRBD2 (6 bases each). Gene TRBJ2-7 matches the end of the DNA better, so the J call may be wrong. CDR1 and CDR2 (germline): MGHRA, YSYEKL. The CDR3 loop spans 14 amino acids.

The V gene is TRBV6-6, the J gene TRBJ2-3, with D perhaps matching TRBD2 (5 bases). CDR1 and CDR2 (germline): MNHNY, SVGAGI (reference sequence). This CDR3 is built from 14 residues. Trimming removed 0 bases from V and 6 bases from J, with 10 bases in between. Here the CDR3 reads CASSYSNPGDTQYF. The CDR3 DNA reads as TGTGCCAGCAGTTACTCGAACCCGGGGGATACGCAGTATTTT.

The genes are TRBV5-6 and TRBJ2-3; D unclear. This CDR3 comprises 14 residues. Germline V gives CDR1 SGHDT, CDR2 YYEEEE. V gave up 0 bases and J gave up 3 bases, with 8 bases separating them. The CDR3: CASSLVQPTDTQYF. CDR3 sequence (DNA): TGTGCCAGCAGCTTGGTCCAGCCAACAGATACGCAGTATTTT.

The CDR3 reads CASRKLAGAFYNEQFF. The CDR3, as DNA: TGTGCCAGCAGAAAACTAGCGGGAGCCTTCTACAATGAGCAGTTCTTC. The chain joins TRBV2 to TRBJ2-1; 11 bases fit TRBD2. Germline V lookup: CDR1 SNHLY, CDR2 FYNNEI. The CDR3 is 16 amino acids. V trimming: 6 bases; J trimming: 3 bases; junction bases outside the gene matches: 7.

The CDR3 loop reads CASSARQGLGETQYF. The CDR3 coding sequence is TGTGCCAGCAGTGCCCGACAGGGTCTCGGGGAGACCCAGTACTTC. This chain joins TRBV6-1 and TRBJ2-5, with TRBD1 identical over 7 bases. Trimming at V came to 4 bases and at J to 5 bases, leaving 10 bases not matched to a gene. Germline lookup yields CDR1 MNHNS and CDR2 SASEGT. The CDR3 sequence is 15 residues long.

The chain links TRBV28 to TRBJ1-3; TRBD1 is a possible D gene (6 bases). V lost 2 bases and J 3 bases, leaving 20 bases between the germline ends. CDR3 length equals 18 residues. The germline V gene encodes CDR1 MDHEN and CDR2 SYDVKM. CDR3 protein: CASSLGLQGRRIGNTIYF. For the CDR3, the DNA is TGTGCCAGCAGTTTAGGCTTACAGGGAAGACGGATTGGAAACACCATATATTTT. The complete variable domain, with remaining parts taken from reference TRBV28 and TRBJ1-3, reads DVKVTQSSRYLVKRTGEKVFLECVQDMDHENMFWYRQDPGLGLRLIYFSYDVKMKEKGDIPEGYSVSREKKERFSLILESASTNQTSMYLCASSLGLQGRRIGNTIYFGEGSWLTVV.

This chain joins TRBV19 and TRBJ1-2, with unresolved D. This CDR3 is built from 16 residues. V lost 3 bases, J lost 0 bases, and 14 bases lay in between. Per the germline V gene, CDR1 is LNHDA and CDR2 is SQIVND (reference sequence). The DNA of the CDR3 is TGTGCCAGTAGTATTCTTTCAGGAGGCCCTAACTATGGCTACACCTTC. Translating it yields CASSILSGGPNYGYTF.